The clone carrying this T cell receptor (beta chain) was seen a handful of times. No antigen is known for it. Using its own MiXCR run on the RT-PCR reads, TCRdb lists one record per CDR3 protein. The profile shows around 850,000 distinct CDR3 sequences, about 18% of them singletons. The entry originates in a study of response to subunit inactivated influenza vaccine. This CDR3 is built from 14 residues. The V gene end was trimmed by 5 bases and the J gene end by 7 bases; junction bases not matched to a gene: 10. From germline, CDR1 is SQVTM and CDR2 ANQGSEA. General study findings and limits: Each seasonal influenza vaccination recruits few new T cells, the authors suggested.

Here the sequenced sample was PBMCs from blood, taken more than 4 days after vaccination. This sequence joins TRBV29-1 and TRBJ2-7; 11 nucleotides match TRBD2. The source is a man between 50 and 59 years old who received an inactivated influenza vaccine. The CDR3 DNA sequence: TGCAGCGTTCTGATTACTAGCGGGAGCGGGGAGCAGTACTTC. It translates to CSVLITSGSGEQYF.